Listed here are 3 T cell receptor beta chains from one sample, sequenced in a study of PD-1 blockade in classical Hodgkin lymphoma. Here immunoSEQ multiplex PCR was the method, and the copy in TCRdb shows in-frame clones only, minus some. The top ten hold approximately 0.62% of the sample, which has 25,000 to 35,000 clones, roughly 80% seen once. Specified time point: cycle 4 day 1 (C4D1), after around six weeks of nivolumab. In every patient, relapse followed autologous stem cell transplantation, while exposure to brentuximab vedotin differed. Thawed PBMCs were the source of CD4+ T cells, purified by magnetic negative selection. The sample was CD4+ T cells from blood, taken before the fourth cycle of nivolumab. The receptors stem from a human donor with classical Hodgkin lymphoma.

The CDR3, as DNA: TGTGCCAGCAGTCGTTCCCGGAGTTCAAACGAGCAGTACTTC. Encoded protein: CASSRSRSSNEQYF. The chain joins TRBV6-5 to TRBJ2-7; D is undetermined. The V and J ends lost 5 bases and 5 bases respectively, with 16 bases between them. CDR1 and CDR2 (germline): MNHEY, SVGAGI. The CDR3 has 14 residues.

V usage is TRBV18 and J usage is TRBJ1-5; the D gene is possibly TRBD1 (5 bases). The V end was cut by 4 bases, the J end by 7 bases, with 14 bases between. The CDR3 is 14 residues long. The V gene's germline CDR1 is KGHSH and CDR2 LQKENI. The CDR3: CASSLGPVPQPQHF. The CDR3 DNA sequence: TGTGCCAGCTCACTGGGACCAGTACCCCAGCCCCAGCATTTT.

The chain carries TRBV2 and TRBJ2-3; D gene ambiguous. CDR1 and CDR2 (germline): SNHLY, FYNNEI. Trimming removed 5 bases at V and 6 bases at J, with 9 bases between. CDR3 length: 12 amino acids. CDR3 residues: CASSRLGDTQYF. The DNA for the CDR3 is TGTGCCAGCAGTCGACTGGGGGATACGCAGTATTTT.